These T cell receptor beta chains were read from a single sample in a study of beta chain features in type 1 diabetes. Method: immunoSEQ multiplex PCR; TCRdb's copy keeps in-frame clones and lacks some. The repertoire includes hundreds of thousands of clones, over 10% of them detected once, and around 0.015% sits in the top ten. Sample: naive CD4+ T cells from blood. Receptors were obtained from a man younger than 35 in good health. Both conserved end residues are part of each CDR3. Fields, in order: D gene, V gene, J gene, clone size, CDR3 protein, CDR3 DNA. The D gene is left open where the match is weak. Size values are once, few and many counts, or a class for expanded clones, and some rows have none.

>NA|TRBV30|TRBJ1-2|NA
CAWSSGVGADGYTF
TGTGCCTGGAGTTCGGGGGTCGGGGCGGATGGCTACACCTTC
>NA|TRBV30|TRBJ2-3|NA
CAWSARGTPGRTDTQYF
TGTGCCTGGAGTGCAAGAGGGACTCCCGGTCGCACAGATACGCAGTATTTT
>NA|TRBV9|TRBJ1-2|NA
CASSVDITGGYTF
TGTGCCAGCAGCGTCGACATCACGGGAGGCTACACCTTC
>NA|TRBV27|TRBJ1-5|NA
CASSLSRGGNQPQHF
TGTGCCAGCAGTTTATCCCGGGGGGGGAATCAGCCCCAGCATTTT
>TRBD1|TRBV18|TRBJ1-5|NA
CASSRGTGSGNQPQHF
TGTGCCAGCTCCCGCGGGACAGGGTCGGGCAATCAGCCCCAGCATTTT
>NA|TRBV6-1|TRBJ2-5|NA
CASSEAYGTVQETQYF
TGTGCCAGCAGTGAAGCGTACGGTACAGTACAAGAGACCCAGTACTTC
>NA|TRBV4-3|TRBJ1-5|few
CASSQSMGAGQPQHF
TGCGCCAGCAGCCAATCAATGGGGGCAGGTCAGCCCCAGCATTTT
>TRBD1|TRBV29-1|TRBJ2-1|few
CSVEADRGRYNEQFF
TGCAGCGTTGAGGCTGACAGGGGGCGTTACAATGAGCAGTTCTTC
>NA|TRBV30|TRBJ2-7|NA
CAWSRGHRDSSYEQYF
TGTGCCTGGAGTCGAGGACATCGCGATAGCTCCTACGAGCAGTACTTC
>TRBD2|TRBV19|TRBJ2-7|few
CASSTGTRLNEQYF
TGTGCCAGTAGTACCGGGACTAGATTAAACGAGCAGTACTTC
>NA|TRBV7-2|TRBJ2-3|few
CASRPATGSTDTQYF
TGTGCCAGCAGACCAGCTACCGGGAGCACAGATACGCAGTATTTT
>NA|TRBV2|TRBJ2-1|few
CASTPGLSYNEQFF
TGTGCCAGCACCCCGGGTCTCTCCTACAATGAGCAGTTCTTC
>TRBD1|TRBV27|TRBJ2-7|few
CASSPQDRNEQYF
TGTGCCAGCAGTCCCCAGGACAGGAACGAGCAGTACTTC
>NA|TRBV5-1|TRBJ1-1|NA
CASSLGYSNTEAFF
TGCGCCAGCAGCTTGGGTTACAGCAACACTGAAGCTTTCTTT
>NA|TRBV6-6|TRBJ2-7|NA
CASSYSLSSQYF
TGTGCCAGCAGTTACTCGTTGTCTTCGCAGTACTTC
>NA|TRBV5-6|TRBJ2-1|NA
CASSLRVFSYNEQFF
TGTGCCAGCAGCTTGCGGGTTTTTTCCTACAATGAGCAGTTCTTC
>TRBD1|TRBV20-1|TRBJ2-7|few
CSAGTAYEQYF
TGCAGTGCTGGGACAGCCTACGAGCAGTACTTC
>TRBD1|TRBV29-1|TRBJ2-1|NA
CSASDRGGEQFF
TGCAGCGCCTCGGACAGGGGAGGTGAGCAGTTCTTC
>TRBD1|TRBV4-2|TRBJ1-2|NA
CASSHTDRAGYTF
TGTGCCAGCAGCCACACCGACAGGGCGGGCTACACCTTC
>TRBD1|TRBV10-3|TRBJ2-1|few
CAITKTGDSYNEQFF
TGTGCCATCACTAAGACAGGGGACTCCTACAATGAGCAGTTCTTC
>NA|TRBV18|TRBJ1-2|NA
CASSLDRDYGYTF
TGTGCCAGCTCACTAGACAGAGACTATGGCTACACCTTC
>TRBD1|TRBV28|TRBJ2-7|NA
CASSLGQGEYF
TGTGCCAGCAGTCTCGGACAGGGAGAGTACTTC
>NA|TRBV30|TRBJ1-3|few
CAWAYGTSGNTIYF
TGTGCCTGGGCCTACGGGACTTCTGGAAACACCATATATTTT
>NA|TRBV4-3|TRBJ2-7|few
CASSQDLASYEQYF
TGCGCCAGCAGCCAAGATCTGGCAAGCTACGAGCAGTACTTC
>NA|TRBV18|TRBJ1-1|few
CASSPYQGNTEAFF
TGTGCCAGCTCACCTTATCAGGGGAACACTGAAGCTTTCTTT
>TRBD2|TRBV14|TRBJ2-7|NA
CASSQRTSGAVQYF
TGTGCCAGCAGCCAAAGGACTAGCGGGGCTGTGCAGTACTTC
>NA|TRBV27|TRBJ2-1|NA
CASSFRSDYYNEQFF
TGTGCCAGCAGTTTCCGCTCCGACTACTACAATGAGCAGTTCTTC
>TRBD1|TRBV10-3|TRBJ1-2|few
CAISESGQTFYGYTF
TGTGCCATCAGTGAATCGGGACAGACCTTCTATGGCTACACCTTC
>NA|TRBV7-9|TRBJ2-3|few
CASSQETAGLRDTQYF
TGTGCCAGCAGCCAGGAAACCGCGGGGCTGAGGGATACGCAGTATTTT
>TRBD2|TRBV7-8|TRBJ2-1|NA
CASSLATRLAGEGEQFF
TGTGCCAGCAGCTTAGCGACCCGACTAGCGGGAGAGGGTGAGCAGTTCTTC
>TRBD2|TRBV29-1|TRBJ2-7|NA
CSVEDRLAGSYEQYF
TGCAGCGTTGAAGACAGGCTAGCGGGCTCCTACGAGCAGTACTTC
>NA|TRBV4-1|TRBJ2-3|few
CASSQGFLGGTSTDTQYF
TGCGCCAGCAGCCAAGGCTTTTTAGGCGGTACTAGCACAGATACGCAGTATTTT
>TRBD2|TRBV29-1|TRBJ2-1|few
CSVDVGLDYNEQFF
TGCAGCGTTGATGTGGGACTAGACTACAATGAGCAGTTCTTC
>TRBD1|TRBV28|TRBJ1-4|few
CASSRRRGRGEKLFF
TGTGCCAGCAGTCGGCGCAGGGGGCGCGGTGAAAAACTGTTTTTT
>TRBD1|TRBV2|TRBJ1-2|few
CASSEALVTKDRVYGYTF
TGTGCCAGCAGTGAAGCGCTGGTTACTAAGGACAGGGTGTATGGCTACACCTTC
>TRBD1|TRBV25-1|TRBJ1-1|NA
CASRRQGENTEAFF
TGTGCCAGCAGAAGACAGGGGGAGAACACTGAAGCTTTCTTT
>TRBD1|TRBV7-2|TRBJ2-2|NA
CASNIRDRVLNTGELFF
TGTGCCAGCAACATCCGGGACAGGGTTTTGAACACCGGGGAGCTGTTTTTT
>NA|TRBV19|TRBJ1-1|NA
CASSIGGAVTEAFF
TGTGCCAGTAGTATCGGGGGAGCGGTCACTGAAGCTTTCTTT
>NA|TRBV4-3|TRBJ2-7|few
CASSQDRGYEQYF
TGCGCCAGCAGCCAAGATCGGGGCTACGAGCAGTACTTC
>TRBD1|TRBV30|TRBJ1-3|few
CAWSGDRFPGNTIYF
TGTGCCTGGAGTGGGGACAGGTTCCCCGGAAACACCATATATTTT
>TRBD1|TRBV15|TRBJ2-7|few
CATSRDQVRGTDYEQYF
TGTGCCACCAGCAGAGATCAGGTCAGGGGGACCGACTACGAGCAGTACTTC
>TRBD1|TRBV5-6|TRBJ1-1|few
CASSTTGGGTEAFF
TGTGCCAGCAGCACGACAGGGGGAGGCACTGAAGCTTTCTTT
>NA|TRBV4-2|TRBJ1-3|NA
CASSQGGVLRSGNTIYF
TGTGCCAGCAGCCAAGGAGGAGTCCTCCGCTCTGGAAACACCATATATTTT
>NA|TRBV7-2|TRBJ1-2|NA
CASSPDSNYGYTF
TGTGCCAGCAGCCCGGACAGCAACTATGGCTACACCTTC
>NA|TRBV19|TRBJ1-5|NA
CASSSDRYNQPQHF
TGTGCCAGTAGCTCGGACAGATACAATCAGCCCCAGCATTTT
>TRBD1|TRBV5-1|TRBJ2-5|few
CASSLGPTGGAETQYF
TGCGCCAGCAGCTTGGGCCCGACAGGGGGCGCGGAGACCCAGTACTTC
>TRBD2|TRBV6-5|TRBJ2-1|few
CATAELAGGNEQFF
TGTGCCACCGCGGAACTAGCGGGAGGGAATGAGCAGTTCTTC
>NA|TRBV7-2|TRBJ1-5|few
CASSLTLGRDQPQHF
TGTGCCAGCAGCTTAACGCTAGGGAGAGATCAGCCCCAGCATTTT
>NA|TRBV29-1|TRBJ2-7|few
CSVGEAGAIYEQYF
TGCAGCGTTGGAGAGGCGGGGGCGATCTACGAGCAGTACTTC
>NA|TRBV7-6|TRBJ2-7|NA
CASSLVRGYEQYF
TGTGCCAGCAGCTTAGTCAGGGGCTACGAGCAGTACTTC
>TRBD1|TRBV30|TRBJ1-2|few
CAWTQRGQGRYGYTF
TGTGCCTGGACCCAACGGGGACAGGGTCGCTATGGCTACACCTTC
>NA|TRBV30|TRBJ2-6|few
CAWSPSGSGANVLTF
TGTGCCTGGAGTCCCTCAGGGTCGGGGGCCAACGTCCTGACTTTC
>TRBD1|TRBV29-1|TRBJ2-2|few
CSGLGAGGKTGELFF
TGCAGCGGACTGGGGGCAGGGGGCAAAACCGGGGAGCTGTTTTTT
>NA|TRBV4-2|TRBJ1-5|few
CASSQDPDQPQHF
TGTGCCAGCAGCCAAGATCCGGATCAGCCCCAGCATTTT
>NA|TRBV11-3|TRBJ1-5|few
CASSLGTGYQPQHF
TGTGCCAGCAGCTTAGGAACGGGATATCAGCCCCAGCATTTT
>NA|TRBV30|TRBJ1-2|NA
CAWGGGNYGYTF
TGTGCCTGGGGGGGCGGTAACTATGGCTACACCTTC
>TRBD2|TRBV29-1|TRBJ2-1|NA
CSVGSRLAGGLLNEQFF
TGCAGCGTTGGCTCCCGACTAGCGGGAGGGCTTTTGAATGAGCAGTTCTTC
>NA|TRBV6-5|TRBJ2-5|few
CASSQRTIQETQYF
TGTGCCAGCAGCCAACGGACTATCCAAGAGACCCAGTACTTC
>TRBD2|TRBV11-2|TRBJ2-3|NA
CASTGTSGSADTQYF
TGTGCCAGCACAGGGACTAGCGGGAGTGCAGATACGCAGTATTTT
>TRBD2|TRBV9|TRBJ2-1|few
CASSPRTSGRRLYNEQFF
TGTGCCAGCAGCCCTCGGACTAGCGGGAGACGCCTCTACAATGAGCAGTTCTTC